These T cell receptor beta chains were read from a single sample in a study of cytomegalovirus exposure and HLA in healthy donors. Method: immunoSEQ multiplex PCR; TCRdb's copy keeps in-frame clones and lacks some. The table has around 250,000 clones, 85% to 90% seen once. Sequenced input: PBMCs. These receptors were collected from a woman aged 18-35 years in good health and CMV-seronegative. CDR3s include the opening cysteine and the closing phenylalanine or tryptophan.

j_call | v_call | cdr3_aa
TRBJ1-2 | TRBV7-9 | CASSPPGRGGWYGYTF
TRBJ2-1 | TRBV7-2 | CASSLDVTRNEQFF
TRBJ2-2 | TRBV7-6 | CASSLALATDTGELFF
TRBJ1-4 | TRBV16 | CASSQPSTNEKLFF
TRBJ1-1 | TRBV11-2 | CASSLAPGGEEAFF
TRBJ1-1 | TRBV7-2 | CASSLEARVRTEAFF
TRBJ2-1 | TRBV7-6 | CASSLLAQVVRNEQFF
TRBJ1-4 | TRBV28 | CASSSDRVFNEKLFF
TRBJ1-6 | TRBV28 | CASSQGMVNSPLHF
TRBJ1-2 | TRBV15 | CATSPGNSPTYGYTF
TRBJ2-3 | TRBV27 | CASSLSRVGRVPDTQYF
TRBJ1-1 | TRBV25-1 | CASSDIRQSNTEAFF
TRBJ1-3 | TRBV5-5 | CASSLSVGLTGNTIYF
TRBJ1-2 | TRBV19 | CASSPTGGDYGYTF
TRBJ1-2 | TRBV21-1 | CASSISPCRGGGYTF
TRBJ1-2 | TRBV6-5 | CASSYAQEVNYGYTF
TRBJ1-1 | TRBV6-6 | CASSYSSGGNTEAFF
TRBJ2-1 | TRBV27 | CASSYSSGGHEQFF
TRBJ2-2 | TRBV25-1 | CASSAPGMTGELFF
TRBJ1-1 | TRBV5-6 | CASSKDMNTEAFF
TRBJ2-1 | TRBV4-3 | CASSQDIPGQQNYNEQFF
TRBJ1-2 | TRBV2 | CASSNPGQLNYGYTF
TRBJ2-3 | TRBV18 | CASSPPLAGADTQYF
TRBJ2-5 | TRBV2 | CASRGRGQIQETQYF
TRBJ2-7 | TRBV20-1 | CSATGAPEQYF
TRBJ2-3 | TRBV30 | CAWSVRRGREDTQYF
TRBJ2-3 | TRBV7-2 | CASSSQGRDTQYF
TRBJ2-7 | TRBV2 | CASSAPSGGLSSYEQYF
TRBJ2-7 | TRBV6-5 | CASSYGIQGGGEQYF
TRBJ1-2 | TRBV2 | CASSAQGSGYTF
TRBJ1-1 | TRBV7-9 | CASSLGAGGVLTEAFF
TRBJ2-7 | TRBV28 | CASSLEGAGYEQYF
TRBJ1-2 | TRBV28 | CASSFRGHGDTF
TRBJ1-4 | TRBV28 | CASSPPYEGLNEKLFF
TRBJ1-2 | TRBV6-5 | CASSVQGAYGYTF
TRBJ2-3 | TRBV28 | CASSLTSGDTQYF
TRBJ2-7 | TRBV7-2 | CASSLKIGSYEQYF
TRBJ1-5 | TRBV6-7 | CANNGGERCTQPQHF
TRBJ2-1 | TRBV7-6 | CASSATGSSYNEQFF
TRBJ1-4 | TRBV28 | CASVSAGQNEKLFF
TRBJ2-7 | TRBV6-5 | CASSEGTGDEQYF